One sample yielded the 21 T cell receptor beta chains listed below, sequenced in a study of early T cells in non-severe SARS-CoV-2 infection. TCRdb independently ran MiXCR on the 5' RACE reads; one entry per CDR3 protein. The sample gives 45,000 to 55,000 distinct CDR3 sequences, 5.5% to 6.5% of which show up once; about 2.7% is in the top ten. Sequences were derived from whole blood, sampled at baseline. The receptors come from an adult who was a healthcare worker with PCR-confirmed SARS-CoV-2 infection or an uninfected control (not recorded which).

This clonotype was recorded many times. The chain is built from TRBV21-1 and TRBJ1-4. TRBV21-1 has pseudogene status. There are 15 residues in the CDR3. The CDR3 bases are TGTGCCAGCCGAAGGAAACGAACGCTTAATGAAAAACTGTTTTTT. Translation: CASRRKRTLNEKLFF.

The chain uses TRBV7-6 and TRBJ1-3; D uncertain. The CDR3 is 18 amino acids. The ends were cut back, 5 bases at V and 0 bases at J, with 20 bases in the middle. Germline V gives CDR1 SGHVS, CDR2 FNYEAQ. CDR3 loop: CASSPKGREGHSGNTIYF. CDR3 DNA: TGTGCCAGCAGCCCAAAAGGGCGGGAGGGTCACTCTGGAAACACCATATATTTT.

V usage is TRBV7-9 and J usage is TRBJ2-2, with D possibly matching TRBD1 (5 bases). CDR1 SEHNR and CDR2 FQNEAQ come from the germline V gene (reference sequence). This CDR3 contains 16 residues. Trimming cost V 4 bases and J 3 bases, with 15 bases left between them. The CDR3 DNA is TGTGCCAGCAGCTCCTCCGCAGGGTTCTACACCGGGGAGCTGTTTTTT. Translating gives CASSSSAGFYTGELFF.

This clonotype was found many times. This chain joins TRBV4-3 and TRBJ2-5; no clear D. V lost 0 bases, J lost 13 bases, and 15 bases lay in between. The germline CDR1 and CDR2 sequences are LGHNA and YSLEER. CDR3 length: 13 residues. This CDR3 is CASSQDEGIAPYF. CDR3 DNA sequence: TGCGCCAGCAGCCAAGATGAAGGGATAGCCCCGTACTTC.

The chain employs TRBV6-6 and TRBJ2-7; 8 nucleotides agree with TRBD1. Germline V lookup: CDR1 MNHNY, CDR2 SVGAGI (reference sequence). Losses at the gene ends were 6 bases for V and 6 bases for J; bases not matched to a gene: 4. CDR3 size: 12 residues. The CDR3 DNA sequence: TGTGCCAGCAGCCAAACAGGGGGCGAGCAGTACTTC. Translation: CASSQTGGEQYF.

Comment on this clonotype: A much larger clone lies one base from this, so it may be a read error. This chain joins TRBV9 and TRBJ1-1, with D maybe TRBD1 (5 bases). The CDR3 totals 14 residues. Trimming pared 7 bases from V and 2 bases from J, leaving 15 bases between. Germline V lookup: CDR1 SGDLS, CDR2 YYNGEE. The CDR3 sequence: CASCAGPFNTEAFF. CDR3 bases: TGTGCCAGCTGCGCGGGACCGTTCAACACTGAAGCTTTCTTT.

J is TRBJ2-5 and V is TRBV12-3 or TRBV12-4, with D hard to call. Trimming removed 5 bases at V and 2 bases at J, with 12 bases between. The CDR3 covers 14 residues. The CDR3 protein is CASSPGGSQETQYF. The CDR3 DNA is TGTGCCAGCAGTCCAGGTGGCAGTCAAGAGACCCAGTACTTC.

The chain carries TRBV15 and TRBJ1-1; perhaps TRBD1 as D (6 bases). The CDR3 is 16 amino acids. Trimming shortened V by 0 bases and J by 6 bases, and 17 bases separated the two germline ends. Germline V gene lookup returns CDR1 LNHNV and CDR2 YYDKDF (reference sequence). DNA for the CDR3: TGTGCCACCAGCAGAGAATGGCAGGGGCGGCGGTCTGAAGCTTTCTTT. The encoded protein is CATSREWQGRRSEAFF.

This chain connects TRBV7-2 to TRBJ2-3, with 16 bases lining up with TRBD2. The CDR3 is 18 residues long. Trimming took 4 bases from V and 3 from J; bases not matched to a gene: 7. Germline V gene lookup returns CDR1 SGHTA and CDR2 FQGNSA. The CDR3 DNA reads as TGTGCCAGCAGCTGGGGACTAGCGGGGGGGCGCAGGACAGATACGCAGTATTTT. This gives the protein CASSWGLAGGRRTDTQYF.

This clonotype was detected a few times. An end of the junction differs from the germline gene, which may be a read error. The CDR3 nucleotides read TGTGCCTGGAGTGTACTAGGGGCCCTGAGGGTATTC. Translating it yields CAWSVLGALRVF. The rearrangement uses TRBV30 and TRBJ2-7, with D perhaps TRBD1 or TRBD2 (5 bases each). The CDR3 is made up of 12 amino acids. Germline V CDR1 and CDR2: GTSNPN, SVGIG (reference sequence).

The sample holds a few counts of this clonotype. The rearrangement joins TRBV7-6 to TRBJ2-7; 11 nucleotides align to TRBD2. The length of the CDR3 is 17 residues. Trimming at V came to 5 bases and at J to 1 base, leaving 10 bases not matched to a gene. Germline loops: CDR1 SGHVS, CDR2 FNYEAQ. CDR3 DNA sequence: TGTGCCAGCAGCCAATACGCCGGGACTAGCGGTTCCTACGAGCAGTACTTC. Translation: CASSQYAGTSGSYEQYF.

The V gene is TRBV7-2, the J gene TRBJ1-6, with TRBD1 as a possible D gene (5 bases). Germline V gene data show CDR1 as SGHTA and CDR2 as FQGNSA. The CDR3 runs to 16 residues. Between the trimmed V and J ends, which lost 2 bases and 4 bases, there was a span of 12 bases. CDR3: CASSLQPGTYNSPLHF. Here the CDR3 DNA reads TGTGCCAGCAGCTTACAACCCGGGACGTATAATTCACCCCTCCACTTT.

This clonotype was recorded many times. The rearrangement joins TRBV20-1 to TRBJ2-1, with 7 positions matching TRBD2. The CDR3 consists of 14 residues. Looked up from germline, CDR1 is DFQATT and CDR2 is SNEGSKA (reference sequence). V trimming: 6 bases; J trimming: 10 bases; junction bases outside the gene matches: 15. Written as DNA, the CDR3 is TGCAGTGCAAACAACCCCCTCAGGGAGGGAGAGCAGTTCTTC. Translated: CSANNPLREGEQFF.

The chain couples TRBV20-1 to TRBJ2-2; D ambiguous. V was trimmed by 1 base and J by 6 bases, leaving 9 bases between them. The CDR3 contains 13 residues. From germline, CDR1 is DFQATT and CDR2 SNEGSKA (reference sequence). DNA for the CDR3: TGCAGTGCTAGAGCCGGCGCCCCCGGGGAGCTGTTTTTT. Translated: CSARAGAPGELFF.

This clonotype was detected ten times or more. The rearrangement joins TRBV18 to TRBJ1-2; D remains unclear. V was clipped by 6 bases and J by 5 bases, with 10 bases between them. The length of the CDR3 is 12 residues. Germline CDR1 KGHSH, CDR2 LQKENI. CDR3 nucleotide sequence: TGTGCCAGCTCGCCGTCGGGGTATGGCTACACCTTC. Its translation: CASSPSGYGYTF.

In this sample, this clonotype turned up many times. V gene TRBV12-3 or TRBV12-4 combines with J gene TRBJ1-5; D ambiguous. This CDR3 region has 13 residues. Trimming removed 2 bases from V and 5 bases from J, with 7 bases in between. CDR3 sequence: CASSLIRDQPQHF. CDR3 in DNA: TGTGCCAGCAGTTTAATACGGGATCAGCCCCAGCATTTT.

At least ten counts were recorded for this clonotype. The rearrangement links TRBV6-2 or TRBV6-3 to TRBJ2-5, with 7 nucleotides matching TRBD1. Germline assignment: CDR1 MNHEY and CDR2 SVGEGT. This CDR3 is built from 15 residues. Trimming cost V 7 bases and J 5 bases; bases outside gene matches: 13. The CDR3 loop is CASTHKPTGLETQYF. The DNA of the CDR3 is TGTGCCAGCACCCATAAACCGACAGGGTTGGAGACCCAGTACTTC.

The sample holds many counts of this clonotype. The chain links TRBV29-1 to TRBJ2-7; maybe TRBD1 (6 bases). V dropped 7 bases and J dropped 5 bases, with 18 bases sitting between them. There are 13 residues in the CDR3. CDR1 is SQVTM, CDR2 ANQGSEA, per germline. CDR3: CSGQQGSWDEQYF. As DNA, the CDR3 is TGCAGCGGGCAACAGGGAAGTTGGGACGAGCAGTACTTC.

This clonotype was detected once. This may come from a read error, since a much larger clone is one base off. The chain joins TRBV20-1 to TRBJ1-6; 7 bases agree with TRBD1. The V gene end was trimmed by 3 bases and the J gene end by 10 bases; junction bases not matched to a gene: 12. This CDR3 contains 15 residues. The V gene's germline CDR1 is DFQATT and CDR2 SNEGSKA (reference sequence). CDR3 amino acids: CSARPTGASWSPLHF. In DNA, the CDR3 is TGCAGTGCTAGGCCAACAGGGGCCTCGTGGTCACCCCTCCACTTT.

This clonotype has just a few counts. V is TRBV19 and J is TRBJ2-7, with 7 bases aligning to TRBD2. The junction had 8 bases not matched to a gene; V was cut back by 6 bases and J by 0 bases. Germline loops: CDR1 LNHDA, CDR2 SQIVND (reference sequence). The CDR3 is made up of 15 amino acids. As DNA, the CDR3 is TGTGCCAGTAGGGGAGGGTACCCGAGCTCCTACGAGCAGTACTTC. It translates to CASRGGYPSSYEQYF.

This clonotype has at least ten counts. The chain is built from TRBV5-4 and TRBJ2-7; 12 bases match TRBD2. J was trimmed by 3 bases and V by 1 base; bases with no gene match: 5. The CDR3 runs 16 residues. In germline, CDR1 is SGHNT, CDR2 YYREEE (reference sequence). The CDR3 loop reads CASSLSTSGGNYEQYF. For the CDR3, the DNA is TGTGCCAGCAGCTTGAGCACTAGCGGGGGGAACTACGAGCAGTACTTC. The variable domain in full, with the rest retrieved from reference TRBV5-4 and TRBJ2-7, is ETGVTQSPTHLIKTRGQQVTLRCSSQSGHNTVSWYQQALGQGPQFIFQYYREEENGRGNFPPRFSGLQFPNYSSELNVNALELDDSALYLCASSLSTSGGNYEQYFGPGTRLTVT.